These T cell receptor beta chains were read from a single sample in a study of blood T cell repertoires in COVID-19. This table comes from immunoSEQ multiplex PCR, and its TCRdb copy is limited to in-frame clones, with some not included. The sample lists roughly 200,000 clones; approximately 84% were seen once. Material for sequencing was peripheral blood. These TCRs come from a man aged 50 to 60 with active or convalescent COVID-19. The CDR3 runs from the conserved cysteine through the conserved F or W. A D gene is named only where the DNA matches it firmly. Only part of the rows carry a size: once, few, many, or a class if the clone is expanded.

CDR3 DNA | CDR3 protein | J gene | V gene | D gene | clone size
TGTGCCAGCAGTGATCCGAGGGCGACAGGGCTGAAGGAAAAACTGTTTTTT | CASSDPRATGLKEKLFF | TRBJ1-4 | TRBV25-1 | TRBD1 | NA
TGTGCCAGCAGCCAAGATCGACTAGCCGGGGAGACCCAGTACTTC | CASSQDRLAGETQYF | TRBJ2-5 | TRBV14 | TRBD2 | NA
TGCGCCAGCAGCGCAGACAGGGGGCTAACCGAGCAGTACTTC | CASSADRGLTEQYF | TRBJ2-7 | TRBV5-1 | TRBD1 | NA
TGTGCCAGCTCACCAGAAGTTAGCTCCTATAATTCACCCCTCCACTTT | CASSPEVSSYNSPLHF | TRBJ1-6 | TRBV18 | NA | NA
TGTGCCAGCAGTTCCCGGGACAGGACTAACACTGAAGCTTTCTTT | CASSSRDRTNTEAFF | TRBJ1-1 | TRBV27 | TRBD1 | NA
TGTGCCAGCAGTTTCCCGGGGGAGCTGTTTTTT | CASSFPGELFF | TRBJ2-2 | TRBV27 | NA | once
TGTGCCAGCAGTTATAAAAGGGGCAGCCTTGCAACTAATGAAAAACTGTTTTTT | CASSYKRGSLATNEKLFF | TRBJ1-4 | TRBV27 | NA | NA
TGCGCCAGCAGCCAAGTACTAGCGGGGGGACCAGGCACAGATACGCAGTATTTT | CASSQVLAGGPGTDTQYF | TRBJ2-3 | TRBV4-3 | TRBD2 | NA
TGTGCCAGCAGTGACCAGGGTTTTGGGGCCAACGTCCTGACTTTC | CASSDQGFGANVLTF | TRBJ2-6 | TRBV2 | NA | NA
TGTGCCAGCAGTGGGACAGGAGCCGCAACTAATGAAAAACTGTTTTTT | CASSGTGAATNEKLFF | TRBJ1-4 | TRBV6-1 | TRBD1 | NA
TGTGCCAGCAGCAACGCCGGACAGGGCTACGAGCAGTACTTC | CASSNAGQGYEQYF | TRBJ2-7 | TRBV13 | TRBD1 | NA
TGTGCCAGCAGCTCCCGTCAGGACAGATTATCCTACGAGCAGTACTTC | CASSSRQDRLSYEQYF | TRBJ2-7 | TRBV7-2 | NA | few
TGTGCCAGCAGTTTAGGGGCCAACCAGCCCCAGCATTTT | CASSLGANQPQHF | TRBJ1-5 | TRBV12-3/TRBV12-4 | NA | NA
TGTGCCTGGAGTGTACTCGGGGGGCCTAATGAAAAACTGTTTTTT | CAWSVLGGPNEKLFF | TRBJ1-4 | TRBV30 | NA | NA
TGTGCCAGCAGGGTAGCGGGACCTTACACAGATACGCAGTATTTT | CASRVAGPYTDTQYF | TRBJ2-3 | TRBV28 | TRBD2 | NA
TGTGCCAGCAGTTTAGACACAGGGGATGAGCAGTACTTC | CASSLDTGDEQYF | TRBJ2-7 | TRBV12-3/TRBV12-4 | TRBD1 | NA
TGTGCCAGCCAAGGACAGCCCACTGAAGCTTTCTTT | CASQGQPTEAFF | TRBJ1-1 | TRBV2 | NA | NA
TGCGCCAGCAGCTTGGCCGGTGGAGGGGGCGAAAAACTGTTTTTT | CASSLAGGGGEKLFF | TRBJ1-4 | TRBV5-1 | TRBD1 | NA
TGTGCCAGCAGCCCATTTAATCCGATTCGGACTATCGGAGCTTTCTTT | CASSPFNPIRTIGAFF | TRBJ1-1 | TRBV5-5 | NA | NA
TGTGCCAGCAGCAAAAGGTTTTGTGAGGGGGATGGCTACACCTTC | CASSKRFCEGDGYTF | TRBJ1-2 | TRBV21-1 | NA | NA
TGTGCCAGCTCGCCCCAGGGAGGCGGGGCGACCGGGGAGCTGTTTTTT | CASSPQGGGATGELFF | TRBJ2-2 | TRBV18 | NA | NA
TGTGCCAGCAGTTACTCGAGAGGGGGCGGGTATGGCTACACCTTC | CASSYSRGGGYGYTF | TRBJ1-2 | TRBV6-5 | TRBD1 | NA
TGTGCCAGCAGCTCCCCTCGGCAGCCCCAGCATTTT | CASSSPRQPQHF | TRBJ1-5 | TRBV7-8 | NA | NA
TGTGCCAGCAGCCCGCCTTGGGCAGGGTCTAACTATGGCTACACCTTC | CASSPPWAGSNYGYTF | TRBJ1-2 | TRBV7-9 | NA | NA
TGCAGCGGGCGGGGAGGACACAACAATGAGCAGTTCTTC | CSGRGGHNNEQFF | TRBJ2-1 | TRBV29-1 | NA | NA
TGTGCCAGCAGCCATAGGGGACAGGGGAGAGAGCAGTACTTC | CASSHRGQGREQYF | TRBJ2-7 | TRBV14 | TRBD1 | NA
TGTGCCACGCAGGGGAGAAATAATTCACCCCTCCACTTT | CATQGRNNSPLHF | TRBJ1-6 | TRBV19 | NA | NA
TGTGCCAGCTCAACATTGGAGACCCAGTACTTC | CASSTLETQYF | TRBJ2-5 | TRBV7-9 | NA | NA
TGTGCCAGCAGCTCCACGGGCAGGGTACCCAATGAGCAGTTCTTC | CASSSTGRVPNEQFF | TRBJ2-1 | TRBV13 | NA | NA
TGTGCCAGCAGTGAAGCTGGCAGGCGGACTTACACCTTC | CASSEAGRRTYTF | TRBJ1-2 | TRBV6-1 | NA | NA
TGTGCCAGCAGCCAAGCAGGGGGCGTCGGAGCTTTCTTT | CASSQAGGVGAFF | TRBJ1-1 | TRBV3-1/TRBV3-2 | TRBD1 | NA
TGTGCCAGCAGGAAGGGGGGACAGGACCTTTCTGGCTACACCTTC | CASRKGGQDLSGYTF | TRBJ1-2 | TRBV25-1 | TRBD1 | NA
TGTGCCAGCAGCGTAGGATACAGGGGCGGCTACACCTTC | CASSVGYRGGYTF | TRBJ1-2 | TRBV9 | TRBD1 | many
TGTGCCAGCAGCCAAGGAGTTCAGGGGGAGCAGTACTTC | CASSQGVQGEQYF | TRBJ2-7 | TRBV3-1/TRBV3-2 | NA | once
TGTGCCAGCAGTGTGGGGCCTGAAGCTTTCTTT | CASSVGPEAFF | TRBJ1-1 | TRBV2 | NA | NA
TGTGCCAGCAGCCAAGGGAGGAATCAGCCCCAGCATTTT | CASSQGRNQPQHF | TRBJ1-5 | TRBV4-2 | NA | few
TGTGCCAGCAGTAGGGACAAATTCTACGAGCAGTACTTC | CASSRDKFYEQYF | TRBJ2-7 | TRBV2 | NA | NA
TGTGCCTGGAGCGTACTAGCGGGGGGACCTCAAGAGACCCAGTACTTC | CAWSVLAGGPQETQYF | TRBJ2-5 | TRBV30 | TRBD2 | NA
TGTGCCAGCAGCGAAGCCGGGAACACTGAAGCTTTCTTT | CASSEAGNTEAFF | TRBJ1-1 | TRBV9 | NA | NA
TGTGCCAGCAGTTTATCAGGGGGCGGGAACGAGCAGTACTTC | CASSLSGGGNEQYF | TRBJ2-7 | TRBV27 | NA | NA
TGTGCCTGGAGTGAGGTGGGAGGGATTCTTACCGGGGAGCTGTTTTTT | CAWSEVGGILTGELFF | TRBJ2-2 | TRBV30 | TRBD2 | NA
TGCGCCAGCAGCTTGGGGGGCAAGGCGAGTGAAAAACTGTTTTTT | CASSLGGKASEKLFF | TRBJ1-4 | TRBV5-1 | NA | NA
TGTGCCTGGAGGGACAGCGAAGTTTCACCCCTCCACTTT | CAWRDSEVSPLHF | TRBJ1-6 | TRBV30 | NA | NA
TGTGCCAGCAGCTTAGATAGGGGTAATGAAAAACTGTTTTTT | CASSLDRGNEKLFF | TRBJ1-4 | TRBV7-2 | NA | few
TGTGCCAGCAGCTTAGATTCCGGCACCATATATTTT | CASSLDSGTIYF | TRBJ1-3 | TRBV13 | NA | once
TGTGCCAGCAGCCTGCAGACAGGGGTGGGCGAAAAACTGTTTTTT | CASSLQTGVGEKLFF | TRBJ1-4 | TRBV5-4 | TRBD1 | NA
TGTGCCAGCAGCCCCCAGGGGGTAGCTGTCGGGAATGAGCAGTTCTTC | CASSPQGVAVGNEQFF | TRBJ2-1 | TRBV3-1/TRBV3-2 | TRBD1 | NA
TGCGCCAGCAGCCAAGGGGGCCTAGATGAAAAACTGTTTTTT | CASSQGGLDEKLFF | TRBJ1-4 | TRBV5-1 | TRBD1 | NA
TGTGCCAGCAGTTTGAGGGATTTAAACACCATATATTTT | CASSLRDLNTIYF | TRBJ1-3 | TRBV12-3/TRBV12-4 | NA | once
TGTGCCAGCAGCATGGACAGGGGTGACCAGTACTTC | CASSMDRGDQYF | TRBJ2-5 | TRBV7-9 | TRBD1 | NA
TGTGCCAGCAGTTGGCCTGAGCAGTTCTTC | CASSWPEQFF | TRBJ2-1 | TRBV28 | NA | NA
TGTGCCAGCAGCTTACGTGCGTCTACTAATGAAAAACTGTTTTTT | CASSLRASTNEKLFF | TRBJ1-4 | TRBV7-2 | NA | few